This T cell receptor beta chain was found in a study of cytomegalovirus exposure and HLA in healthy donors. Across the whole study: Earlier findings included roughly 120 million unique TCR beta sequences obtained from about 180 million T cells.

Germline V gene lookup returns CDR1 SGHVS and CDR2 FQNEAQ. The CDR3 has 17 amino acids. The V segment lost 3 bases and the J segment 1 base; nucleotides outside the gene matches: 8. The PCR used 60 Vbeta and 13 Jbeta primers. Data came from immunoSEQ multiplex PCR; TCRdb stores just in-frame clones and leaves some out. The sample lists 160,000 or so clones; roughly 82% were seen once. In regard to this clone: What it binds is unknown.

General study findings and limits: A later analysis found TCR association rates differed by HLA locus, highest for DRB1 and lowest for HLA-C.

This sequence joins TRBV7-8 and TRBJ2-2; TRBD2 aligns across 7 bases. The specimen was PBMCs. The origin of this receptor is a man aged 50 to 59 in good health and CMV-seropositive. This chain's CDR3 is CASSFSGGTMNTGELFF. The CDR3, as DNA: TGTGCCAGCAGCTTCAGCGGAGGGACTATGAACACCGGGGAGCTGTTTTTT.